The 15 T cell receptor beta chains reported below all come from one sample, sequenced in a study of shared clonotypes between healthy human individuals. Some clones are missing from TCRdb's copy, which holds only in-frame ones; the method was immunoSEQ multiplex PCR. The table lists about 2.4 million clones, over 85% of them singletons. The sequenced sample was naive CD4+ T cells from PBMCs. Subset described: CD45RA+ positively selected. The receptor source for this set is a man aged 18 to 30 in good health. Some clones in this sample may be carry-over from other donors' samples.

As for this clone: Other DNA sequences in this sample translate to the same CDR3. The chain joins TRBV5-4 to TRBJ2-5, with 10 bases identical to TRBD2. V shed 2 bases and J 5 bases; nucleotides not matched to a gene: 6. Germline loops: CDR1 SGHNT, CDR2 YYREEE (reference sequence). The CDR3 consists of 15 residues. CDR3: CASSLPSGRGETQYF. CDR3 nucleotide sequence: TGTGCCAGCAGCTTACCTAGCGGGAGAGGCGAGACCCAGTACTTC.

The V call is TRBV7-2, the J call TRBJ2-5, with 8 bases matching TRBD1. The CDR3 runs to 14 residues. With V trimmed by 0 bases and J by 4 bases, 1 base remained unmatched. The germline gives CDR1 SGHTA, CDR2 FQGNSA. CDR3 sequence: CASSLATGVETQYF. CDR3 coding DNA: TGTGCCAGCAGCTTAGCGACAGGGGTAGAGACCCAGTACTTC.

This clone came up once. The V gene is TRBV12-5, the J gene TRBJ1-2, with D uncertain. Germline V lookup: CDR1 LGHNT, CDR2 FRNRAP. Trimming cost V 0 bases and J 6 bases, with 23 bases left between them. The CDR3 spans 18 residues. CDR3 coding DNA: TGTGCTAGTGGTTTGGTACCCTCTGGGCCGCGGCCCCTGAATGGCTACACCTTC. This translates into CASGLVPSGPRPLNGYTF. The full variable domain, in which reference TRBV12-5 and TRBJ1-2 provide the parts outside the CDR3, is DARVTQTPRHKVTEMGQEVTMRCQPILGHNTVFWYRQTMMQGLELLAYFRNRAPLDDSGMPKDRFSAEMPDATLATLKIQPSEPRDSAVYFCASGLVPSGPRPLNGYTFGSGTRLTVV.

The chain carries TRBV18 and TRBJ2-1; weak D call: TRBD1 (5 bases). In germline, CDR1 is KGHSH, CDR2 LQKENI. CDR3 length: 16 residues. Trimming removed 0 bases at V and 2 bases at J, with 11 bases between. In DNA form, the CDR3 reads TGTGCCAGCTCACCACCCCGCCAGGGCACCTACAATGAGCAGTTCTTC. It translates to CASSPPRQGTYNEQFF.

This chain uses TRBV30 with TRBJ2-1; D is perhaps TRBD1 (5 bases). Germline V gene lookup returns CDR1 GTSNPN and CDR2 SVGIG (reference sequence). With 2 bases removed from V and 0 bases from J, the gap between germline ends came to 8 bases. CDR3 length: 14 amino acids. DNA of the CDR3: TGTGCCTGGAGTTACAGGAGCTCCTACAATGAGCAGTTCTTC. This codes for CAWSYRSSYNEQFF. Drawing the rest from reference TRBV30 and TRBJ2-1, the complete variable domain is SQTIHQWPATLVQPVGSPLSLECTVEGTSNPNLYWYRQAAGRGLQLLFYSVGIGQISSEVPQNLSASRPQDRQFILSSKKLLLSDSGFYLCAWSYRSSYNEQFFGPGTRLTVL.

The chain links TRBV5-6 to TRBJ1-1; D possibly corresponds to TRBD1 (5 bases). The CDR3 is 13 residues long. Looked up from germline, CDR1 is SGHDT and CDR2 is YYEEEE. The V gene lost 4 bases and the J gene lost 8 bases, with 15 bases spanning the gap. The CDR3 DNA sequence: TGTGCCAGCAGCCGGGGCTCCCCCTTAGAAGCTTTCTTT. Amino acid sequence: CASSRGSPLEAFF.

The rearrangement uses TRBV19 and TRBJ2-1; TRBD1 agrees at 9 bases. The CDR3 runs to 13 residues. V lost 10 bases and J lost 5; bases outside the gene matches: 6. CDR1 and CDR2 from the germline V gene are LNHDA and SQIVND (reference sequence). CDR3 DNA: TGTGCCACCTCAAGGACAGGGGACAATGAGCAGTTCTTC. This translates into CATSRTGDNEQFF.

V is TRBV5-1 and J is TRBJ2-1; TRBD2 matches at 8 bases. Losses at the gene ends were 0 bases for V and 7 bases for J; bases not matched to a gene: 3. Germline V CDR1 and CDR2: SGHRS, YFSETQ. The CDR3 consists of 14 residues. Here the CDR3 reads CASSLASSGNEQFF. CDR3 DNA sequence: TGCGCCAGCAGCTTGGCGTCTAGCGGGAATGAGCAGTTCTTC.

As concerns this clone: This sample includes further DNA sequences coding for the same CDR3. The rearrangement joins TRBV28 to TRBJ2-7, with TRBD1 matching over 7 bases. Germline CDR1 and CDR2: MDHEN and SYDVKM. The CDR3 has 12 residues. With 7 bases clipped from V and 4 bases from J, the junction kept 4 bases outside the gene matches. This chain's CDR3 is CASTSQGYEQYF. In DNA form, the CDR3 reads TGTGCCAGCACTTCACAGGGGTACGAGCAGTACTTC.

As regards this clone: The identical CDR3 is also encoded by other nucleotide sequences in the sample. The V and J genes are TRBV5-1 and TRBJ2-7, with TRBD1 matching over 9 bases. This CDR3 is built from 13 residues. Unmatched junction bases numbered 4, after V lost 3 bases and J lost 6 bases. Germline loops: CDR1 SGHRS, CDR2 YFSETQ. The CDR3 bases are TGCGCCAGCAGCTCGGGACAGGGAGGCGAGCAGTACTTC. It yields the protein CASSSGQGGEQYF.

This clone was counted a single time. J is TRBJ2-7 and V is TRBV5-1, with TRBD1 as a possible D gene (5 bases). Trimming took off 2 bases at V and 3 bases at J, with 15 bases between the two ends. CDR3 length: 15 amino acids. CDR1 is SGHRS and CDR2 is YFSETQ in the germline V gene. This CDR3 is CASSFETDSFYEQYF. CDR3 in DNA: TGCGCCAGCAGCTTTGAGACAGACAGTTTCTACGAGCAGTACTTC.

The chain joins TRBV7-8 to TRBJ1-2; D gene ambiguous. Germline loops: CDR1 SGHVS, CDR2 FQNEAQ. This CDR3 is 13 amino acids long. The V end lost 0 bases, the J end lost 8 bases, and 10 bases lay between the germline ends. The CDR3 bases are TGTGCCAGCAGCTTAGCGCTACGGTGGGGCTACACCTTC. Protein sequence: CASSLALRWGYTF.

The J gene is TRBJ1-4, the V gene TRBV28; no clear D gene. Germline CDR1 is MDHEN and CDR2 is SYDVKM. Trimming took 1 base from V and 3 from J, leaving 12 bases between them. The length of the CDR3 is 16 residues. The DNA for the CDR3 is TGTGCCAGCAGTTTATCCCCCGGGCCCCCTAATGAAAAACTGTTTTTT. Its protein product is CASSLSPGPPNEKLFF.

This clone was seen only once. The sample has other DNA sequences that encode this CDR3 too. The chain recombines TRBV5-1 with TRBJ1-4; tentatively, D is TRBD1 (5 bases). V shed 7 bases and J shed 3 bases, with 7 bases lying between them. In germline, CDR1 is SGHRS, CDR2 YFSETQ. The CDR3 contains 12 residues. The CDR3 DNA sequence: TGCGCCAGCCGACAGCCTAATGAAAAACTGTTTTTT. Amino acid sequence: CASRQPNEKLFF.

This chain joins TRBV7-3 and TRBJ2-3; TRBD2 is a possible D gene (6 bases). This CDR3 comprises 15 residues. V gave up 0 bases and J gave up 8 bases, with 15 bases separating them. Germline V gene data show CDR1 as SGHTA and CDR2 as FQGTGA. The CDR3 DNA reads TGTGCCAGCAGCTTAACGGGCGGGCCGGAGGGTACGCAGTATTTT. Translating it yields CASSLTGGPEGTQYF. Combining the CDR3 with reference TRBV7-3 and TRBJ2-3 gives the whole variable domain GAGVSQTPSNKVTEKGKYVELRCDPISGHTALYWYRQSLGQGPEFLIYFQGTGAADDSGLPNDRFFAVRPEGSVSTLKIQRTERGDSAVYLCASSLTGGPEGTQYFGPGTRLTVL.